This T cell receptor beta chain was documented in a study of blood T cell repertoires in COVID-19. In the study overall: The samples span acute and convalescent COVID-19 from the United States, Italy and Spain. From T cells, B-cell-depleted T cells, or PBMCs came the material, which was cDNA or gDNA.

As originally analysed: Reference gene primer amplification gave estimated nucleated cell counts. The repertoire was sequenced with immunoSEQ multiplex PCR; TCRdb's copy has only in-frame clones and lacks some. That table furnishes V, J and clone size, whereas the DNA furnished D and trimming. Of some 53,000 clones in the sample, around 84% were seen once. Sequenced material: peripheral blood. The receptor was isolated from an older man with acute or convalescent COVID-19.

The CDR3 DNA sequence: TGTGCCAGCAGTCAAGGGGGCCCAGATACGCAGTATTTT. Amino acids: CASSQGGPDTQYF. V gene TRBV27 combines with J gene TRBJ2-3; the match to TRBD1 covers 7 bases. Germline V gene data show CDR1 as MNHEY and CDR2 as SMNVEV (reference sequence). CDR3 length equals 13 residues. J was trimmed by 4 bases and V by 5 bases; bases with no gene match: 3.